The rows below give T cell receptor beta chains drawn from one sample of a study of T cells in Graves' hyperthyroidism and ophthalmopathy. TCRdb ran MiXCR on the multiplex PCR reads and lists one entry per CDR3 protein. The data contain hundreds of thousands of distinct CDR3 sequences, roughly 14% of them singletons. Specimen: blood. Source of these receptors: a man younger than 35 with Graves' ophthalmopathy. Both conserved end residues are trimmed from each CDR3. The order of the fields is V gene, D gene, clone size, CDR3 length, CDR3 protein. D genes are given only for firm matches. Size values are once, few and many counts, or a class for expanded clones, and some rows have none.

TRBV4-1	TRBD2	many	14	ASSLGRGRGNNEQF
TRBV27	TRBD1	many	15	ASSLAWTGVITDTQY
TRBV6-2/TRBV6-3	NA	NA	12	ASSRPGTAYEQY
TRBV25-1	TRBD2	few	16	ASSELDSGGLLYNEQF
TRBV29-1	TRBD2	many	15	SAQGLAGGLRTDTQY
TRBV4-2	TRBD1	few	15	ASSQPFLRTGGSGYT
TRBV5-1	NA	many	14	ASSLSSGGPTDTQY
TRBV20-1	NA	NA	12	SASSSRRTGELF
TRBV20-1	NA	many	11	SASQPDRNEAF
TRBV30	TRBD1	few	14	AWSFGYGTGQETQY
TRBV6-5	TRBD1	many	11	ASSYRGLYEQY
TRBV6-1	NA	many	11	ASSFGTSYEQY
TRBV27	TRBD1	few	13	ASSLKQGLTGELF
TRBV7-2	TRBD2	many	13	ASSVWTSGAYEQY
TRBV20-1	TRBD2	many	14	SARETGLAVAYEQY
TRBV27	NA	many	13	ASSAGPSNVYEQY
TRBV15	NA	many	11	ATSYRGFLGAF
TRBV7-3	TRBD1	NA	13	ASSPSTGAADTQY
TRBV9	NA	many	13	ASSVEPGQANVLT
TRBV19	NA	few	14	ASSIYVPGSTDTQY
TRBV5-1	NA	many	14	ASSPLHGASGNTIY
TRBV7-6	NA	many	11	ASSANHQETQY
TRBV25-1	TRBD1	NA	13	ASSEGGRGHYGYT
TRBV7-8	TRBD1	many	13	ASSLTGGSGNTIY
TRBV3-1	TRBD1	NA	19	ASSQDFPRGQGAFSGNTIY
TRBV29-1	NA	few	10	SARGDWKLGF
TRBV24-1	NA	few	11	ATSGGRGGEQY
TRBV15	TRBD1	NA	13	ATSRKGQGSEKLF
TRBV6-6	TRBD1	many	13	ASSYLGRGGTEAF
TRBV11-2	TRBD2	NA	14	ASSLVASGGSYEQY
TRBV28	NA	many	11	ASSLEALGEQY
TRBV12-3/TRBV12-4	NA	many	12	ASSLRGTYNEQF
TRBV7-8	NA	many	12	ASSLSRTNTEAF
TRBV18	NA	many	14	ASSPVAVSSYNEQF
TRBV11-3	TRBD1	NA	13	ASSLARQGQGTQY
TRBV7-7	TRBD2	NA	14	ASSLGLAGGRHEQF
TRBV20-1	TRBD2	many	13	SANPGTSGHYEQY
TRBV30	TRBD2	many	13	AWSVGASGVNEQF
TRBV6-1	NA	few	14	ASSERGGSGANVLT
TRBV12-3/TRBV12-4	TRBD1	many	11	ASKGQGDYGYT
TRBV7-8	TRBD2	NA	19	ASSPQFTHGVAGANTGELF
TRBV7-2	NA	many	12	ASSWGTTSGEQY
TRBV29-1	NA	many	11	SVESGSVYGYT
TRBV20-1	TRBD1	many	11	SAKGQGGETQY
TRBV3-1	NA	NA	16	ASSQDFGGTTGANVLT
TRBV30	NA	many	13	AWSVAASSYNEQF
TRBV19	NA	many	9	ASSNSYEQY
TRBV10-2	NA	NA	12	ASYQGLLGNTIY
TRBV12-3/TRBV12-4	TRBD1	many	11	ASSFTGVNEQF
TRBV16	TRBD2	NA	12	ASSQGTRGETQY